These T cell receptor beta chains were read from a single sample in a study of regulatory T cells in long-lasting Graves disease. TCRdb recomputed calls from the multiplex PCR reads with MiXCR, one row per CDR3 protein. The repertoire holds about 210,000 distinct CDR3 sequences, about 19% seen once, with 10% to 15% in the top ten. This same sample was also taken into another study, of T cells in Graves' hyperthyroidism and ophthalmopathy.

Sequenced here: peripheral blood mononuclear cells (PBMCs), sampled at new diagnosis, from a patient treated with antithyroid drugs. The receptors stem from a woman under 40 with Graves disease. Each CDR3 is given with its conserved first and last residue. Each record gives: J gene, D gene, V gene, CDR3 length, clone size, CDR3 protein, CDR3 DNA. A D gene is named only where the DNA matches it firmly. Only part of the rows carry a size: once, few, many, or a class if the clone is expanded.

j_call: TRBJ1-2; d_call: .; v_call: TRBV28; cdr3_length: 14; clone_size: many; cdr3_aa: CASTTVRALYGYTF; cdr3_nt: TGTGCCAGCACCACTGTCCGGGCCCTATATGGCTACACCTTC
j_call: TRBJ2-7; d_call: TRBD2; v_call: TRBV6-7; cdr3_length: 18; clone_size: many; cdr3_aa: CASSPQGREVLPSYEQYF; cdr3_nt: TGTGCCAGCAGCCCCCAGGGGCGGGAGGTGCTTCCTTCCTACGAGCAGTACTTC
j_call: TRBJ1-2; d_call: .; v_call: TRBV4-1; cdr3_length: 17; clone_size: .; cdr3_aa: CASSQTTGLFGGYGYTF; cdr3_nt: TGCGCCAGCAGCCAGACCACCGGACTTTTCGGAGGCTATGGCTACACCTTC
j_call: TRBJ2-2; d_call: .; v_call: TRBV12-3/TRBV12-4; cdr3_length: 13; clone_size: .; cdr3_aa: CASSPPGSGELFF; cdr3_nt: TGTGCCAGCAGTCCCCCGGGCTCCGGGGAGCTGTTTTTT
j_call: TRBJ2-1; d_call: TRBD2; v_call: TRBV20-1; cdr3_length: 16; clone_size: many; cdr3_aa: CSARDGRGLGGNEQFF; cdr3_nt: TGCAGTGCTAGAGATGGGCGGGGACTAGGAGGCAATGAGCAGTTCTTC
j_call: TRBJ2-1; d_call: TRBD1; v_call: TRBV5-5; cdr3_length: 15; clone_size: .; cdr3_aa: CASTLDRETYNEQFF; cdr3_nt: TGTGCCAGCACCCTGGACAGGGAAACCTACAATGAGCAGTTCTTC
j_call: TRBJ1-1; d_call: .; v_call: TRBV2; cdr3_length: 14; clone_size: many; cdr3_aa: CASSLTRGLEEAFF; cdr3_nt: TGTGCCAGCAGCCTAACTCGGGGTCTGGAGGAAGCTTTCTTT
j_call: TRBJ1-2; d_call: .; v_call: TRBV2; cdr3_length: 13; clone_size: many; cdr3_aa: CASSEFPGAGYTF; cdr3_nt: TGTGCCAGCAGTGAATTTCCGGGAGCTGGCTACACCTTC
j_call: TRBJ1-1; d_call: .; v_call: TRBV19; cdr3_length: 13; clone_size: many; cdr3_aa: CASTYGGRTEAFF; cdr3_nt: TGTGCCAGTACCTACGGGGGAAGGACTGAAGCTTTCTTT
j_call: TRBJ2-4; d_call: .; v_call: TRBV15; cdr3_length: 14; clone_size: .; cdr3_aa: CATSRDSALDIQYF; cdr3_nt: TGTGCCACCAGCAGAGATTCGGCGTTGGACATTCAGTACTTC
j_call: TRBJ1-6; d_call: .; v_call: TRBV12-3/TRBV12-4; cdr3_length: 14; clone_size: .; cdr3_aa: CASSYWQINSPLHF; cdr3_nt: TGTGCCAGCAGTTATTGGCAAATTAATTCACCCCTCCACTTT
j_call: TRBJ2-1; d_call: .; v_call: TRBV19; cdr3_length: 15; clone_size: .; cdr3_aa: CASSIEKTGYNEQFF; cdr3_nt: TGTGCCAGTAGTATAGAGAAGACGGGCTACAATGAGCAGTTCTTC
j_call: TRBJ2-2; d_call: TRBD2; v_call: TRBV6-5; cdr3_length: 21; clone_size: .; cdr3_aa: CASSYSIGAATGTNSTGELFF; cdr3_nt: TGTGCCAGCAGTTACTCGATAGGGGCGGCCACCGGGACTAATAGCACCGGGGAGCTGTTTTTT
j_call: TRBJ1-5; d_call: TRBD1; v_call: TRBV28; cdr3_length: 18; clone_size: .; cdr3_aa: CASSPIQGMGNSNQPQHF; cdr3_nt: TGTGCCAGCAGTCCAATACAGGGGATGGGCAATAGCAATCAGCCCCAGCATTTT
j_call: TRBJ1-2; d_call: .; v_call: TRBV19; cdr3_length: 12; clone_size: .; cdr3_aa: CATSPRDRGYTF; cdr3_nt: TGTGCCACCTCTCCTCGAGACCGGGGCTACACCTTC
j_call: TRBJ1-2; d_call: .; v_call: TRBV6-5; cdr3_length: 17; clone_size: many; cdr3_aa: CASSYRLGRDLNYGYTF; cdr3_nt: TGTGCCAGCAGTTACCGCTTAGGGCGGGATCTCAACTATGGCTACACCTTC
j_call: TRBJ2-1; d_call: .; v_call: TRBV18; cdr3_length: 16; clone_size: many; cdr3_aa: CASSQPGGETDNEQFF; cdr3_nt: TGTGCCAGCTCACAACCAGGGGGGGAGACAGACAATGAGCAGTTCTTC
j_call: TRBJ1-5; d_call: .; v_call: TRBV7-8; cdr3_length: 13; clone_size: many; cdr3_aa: CASSLGENQPQHF; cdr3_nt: TGTGCCAGCAGCTTAGGCGAAAATCAGCCCCAGCATTTT
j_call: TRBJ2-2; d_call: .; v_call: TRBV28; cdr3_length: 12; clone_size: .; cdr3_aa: CASIENTGELFF; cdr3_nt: TGTGCCAGCATTGAGAACACCGGGGAGCTGTTTTTT
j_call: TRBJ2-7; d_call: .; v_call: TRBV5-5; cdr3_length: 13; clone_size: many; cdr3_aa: CASSLGSDYEQYF; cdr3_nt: TGTGCCAGCAGCTTGGGGAGTGACTACGAGCAGTACTTC
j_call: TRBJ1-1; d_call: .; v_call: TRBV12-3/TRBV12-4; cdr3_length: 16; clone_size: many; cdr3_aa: CASSPTLVALNTEAFF; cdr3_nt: TGTGCCAGCAGTCCGACCTTGGTAGCCTTGAACACTGAAGCTTTCTTT
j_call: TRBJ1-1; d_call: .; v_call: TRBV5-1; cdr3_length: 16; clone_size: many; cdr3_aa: CASSLVSGTVNTEAFF; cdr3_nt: TGCGCCAGCAGCTTGGTGTCCGGGACGGTGAACACTGAAGCTTTCTTT
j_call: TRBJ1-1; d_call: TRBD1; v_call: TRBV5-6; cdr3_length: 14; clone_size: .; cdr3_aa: CASSKPIRGTEAFF; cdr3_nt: TGTGCCAGCAGCAAACCGATCAGGGGGACTGAAGCTTTCTTT
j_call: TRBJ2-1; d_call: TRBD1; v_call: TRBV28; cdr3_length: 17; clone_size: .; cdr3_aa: CASSLPTGQFSYNEQFF; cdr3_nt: TGTGCCAGCAGTTTACCTACGGGACAGTTCTCATACAATGAGCAGTTCTTC
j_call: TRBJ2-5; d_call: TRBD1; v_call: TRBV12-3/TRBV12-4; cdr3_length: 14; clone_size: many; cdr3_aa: CASRITGGGETQYF; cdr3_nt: TGTGCCAGCAGAATCACAGGGGGTGGAGAGACCCAGTACTTC
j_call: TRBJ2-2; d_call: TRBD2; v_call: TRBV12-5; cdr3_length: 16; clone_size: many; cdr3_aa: CASGPESGGRGGELFF; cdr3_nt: TGTGCTAGTGGTCCCGAGTCGGGAGGACGGGGCGGGGAGCTGTTTTTT
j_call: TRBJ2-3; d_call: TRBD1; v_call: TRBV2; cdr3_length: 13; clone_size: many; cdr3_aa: CASRQGATDTQYF; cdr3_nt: TGTGCCAGCAGACAGGGGGCAACAGATACGCAGTATTTT
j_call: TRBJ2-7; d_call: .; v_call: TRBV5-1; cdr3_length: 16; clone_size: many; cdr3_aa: CASTPPRDGGNYEQYF; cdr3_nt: TGCGCCAGCACCCCACCCCGGGACGGAGGCAACTACGAGCAGTACTTC
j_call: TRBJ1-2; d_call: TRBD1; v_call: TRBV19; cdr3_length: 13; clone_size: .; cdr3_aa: CASSSDRNGGYTF; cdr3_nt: TGTGCCAGTAGTTCGGACAGGAATGGTGGCTACACCTTC
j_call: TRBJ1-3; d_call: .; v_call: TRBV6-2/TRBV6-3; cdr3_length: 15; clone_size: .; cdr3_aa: CASSEQPSSGNTIYF; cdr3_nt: TGTGCCAGCAGTGAACAACCGAGCTCTGGAAACACCATATATTTT
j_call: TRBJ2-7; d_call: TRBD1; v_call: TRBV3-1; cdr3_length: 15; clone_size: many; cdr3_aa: CASSRPTTGAYEQYF; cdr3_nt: TGTGCCAGCAGCCGACCTACCACAGGGGCTTACGAGCAGTACTTC
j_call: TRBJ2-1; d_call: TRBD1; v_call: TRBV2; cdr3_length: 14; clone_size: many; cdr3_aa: CASTGQGRVDEQFF; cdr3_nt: TGTGCCAGCACGGGACAGGGGAGGGTAGATGAGCAGTTCTTC
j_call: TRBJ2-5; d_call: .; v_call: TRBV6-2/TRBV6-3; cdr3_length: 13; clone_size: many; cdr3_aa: CASQGTQGETQYF; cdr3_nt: TGTGCCAGCCAAGGGACACAGGGTGAGACCCAGTACTTC
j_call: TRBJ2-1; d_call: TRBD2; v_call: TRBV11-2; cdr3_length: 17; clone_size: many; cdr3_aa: CASSFLYRTSGDDEQFF; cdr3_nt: TGTGCCAGCAGCTTCCTATATAGGACTAGCGGGGACGATGAGCAGTTCTTC
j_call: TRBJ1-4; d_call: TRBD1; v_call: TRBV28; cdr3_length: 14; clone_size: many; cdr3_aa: CASSFDRGLVKLFF; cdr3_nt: TGTGCCAGCAGTTTTGACAGGGGGCTTGTAAAACTGTTTTTT
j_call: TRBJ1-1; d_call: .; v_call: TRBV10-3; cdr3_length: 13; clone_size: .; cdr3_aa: CAIRDGVWAEAFF; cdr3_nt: TGTGCCATCAGAGATGGGGTATGGGCTGAAGCTTTCTTT
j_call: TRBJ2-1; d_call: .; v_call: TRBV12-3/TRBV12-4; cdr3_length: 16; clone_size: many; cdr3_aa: CASSPPGPSSYNEQFF; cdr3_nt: TGTGCCAGCAGTCCACCGGGCCCTAGCTCCTACAATGAGCAGTTCTTC
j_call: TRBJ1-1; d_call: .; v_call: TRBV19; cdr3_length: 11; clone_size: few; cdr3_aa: CASSIFREAFF; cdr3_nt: TGTGCCAGTAGTATTTTCAGGGAAGCTTTCTTT
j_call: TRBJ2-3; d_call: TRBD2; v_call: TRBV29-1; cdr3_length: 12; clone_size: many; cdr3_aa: CSGGLRGGTQYF; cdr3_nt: TGCAGCGGGGGACTACGGGGGGGTACGCAGTATTTT
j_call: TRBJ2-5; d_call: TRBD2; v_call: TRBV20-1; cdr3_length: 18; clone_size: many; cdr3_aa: CSARNGLLAGGPGETQYF; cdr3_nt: TGCAGTGCTAGAAACGGACTACTAGCGGGGGGCCCAGGAGAGACCCAGTACTTC
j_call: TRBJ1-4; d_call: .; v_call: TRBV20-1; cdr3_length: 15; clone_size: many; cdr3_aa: CSARGVPPTNEKLFF; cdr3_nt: TGCAGTGCCAGGGGAGTCCCGCCAACTAATGAAAAACTGTTTTTT
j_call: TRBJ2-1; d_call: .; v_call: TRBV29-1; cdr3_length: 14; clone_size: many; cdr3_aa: CSAPWGQGAGEQFF; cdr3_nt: TGCAGCGCCCCCTGGGGGCAAGGGGCTGGGGAGCAGTTCTTC